The clone carrying this TCR beta chain was counted a few times. Its antigen is not identified. From the 5' RACE reads, TCRdb called clonotypes with MiXCR, one entry per CDR3 protein. The repertoire holds about 540,000 distinct CDR3 sequences, with 12% as singletons. The entry originates in a study of CD8 T cells in ankylosing spondylitis. General study points: Blood of patients with ankylosing spondylitis appeared to be characterized by a TCR beta motif of fewer than 10 highly homologous variants. As reported, disease-linked clones showed significant enrichment in matched ankylosing spondylitis synovial fluid.

The CDR3 spans 15 residues. Looked up from germline, CDR1 is MNHNS and CDR2 is SASEGT. Losses at the gene ends were 5 bases for V and 6 bases for J; bases not matched to a gene: 7. Specimen: blood, either unsorted or a sorted T cell fraction (not recorded which). The chain carries TRBV6-1 and TRBJ2-2; 9 nucleotides match TRBD2. This sequence originates from a male donor with ankylosing spondylitis. Here the CDR3 DNA reads TGTGCCAGCAGTCAACCGGGACTAGCTTCCGGGGAGCTGTTTTTT. It codes for CASSQPGLASGELFF.